What follows is one TCR beta chain and its context. Its matching antigen is unknown. The CDR3 consists of 20 residues. Germline V gene sequence: CDR1 KGHSH, CDR2 LQKENI. J gave up 0 bases and V 3 bases, and 16 bases lay outside the gene matches. Primers: 60 Vbeta forward and 13 Jbeta reverse. Data came from immunoSEQ multiplex PCR; TCRdb stores just in-frame clones and leaves some out. The data contain around 85,000 clones, 65% to 80% of them singletons. The donors gave bone marrow, and they were healthy. Each donor was nominally healthy when sampled (though unrecorded immune exposures were likely). This sample stems from a study of cytomegalovirus exposure and HLA in healthy donors. Study results and limitations: In a later analysis, the majority of CMV-associated beta chains seemingly showed HLA restriction. In an earlier analysis, productive rearrangement rates for most beta V segments clustered near 87% or 30%.

This clonotype originated in a man between 60 and 75 years old in good health and CMV-seronegative. The sequenced material came from PBMCs. The V gene is TRBV18, the J gene TRBJ1-4; TRBD1 agrees at 7 bases. CDR3 sequence reads: CASSPPMTGSWGATNEKLFF. CDR3 coding DNA: TGTGCCAGCTCACCCCCAATGACAGGGTCGTGGGGGGCAACTAATGAAAAACTGTTTTTT.